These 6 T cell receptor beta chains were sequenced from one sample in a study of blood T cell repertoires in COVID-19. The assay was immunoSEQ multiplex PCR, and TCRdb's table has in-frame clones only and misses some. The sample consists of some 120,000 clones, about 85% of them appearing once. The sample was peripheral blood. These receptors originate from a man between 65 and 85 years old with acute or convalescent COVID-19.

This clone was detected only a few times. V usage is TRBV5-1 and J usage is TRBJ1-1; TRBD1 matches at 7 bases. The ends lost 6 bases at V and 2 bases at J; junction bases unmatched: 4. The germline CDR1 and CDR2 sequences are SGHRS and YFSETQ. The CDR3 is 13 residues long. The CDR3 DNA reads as TGCGCCAGCACCCGGGACAGTAACACTGAAGCTTTCTTT. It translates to CASTRDSNTEAFF.

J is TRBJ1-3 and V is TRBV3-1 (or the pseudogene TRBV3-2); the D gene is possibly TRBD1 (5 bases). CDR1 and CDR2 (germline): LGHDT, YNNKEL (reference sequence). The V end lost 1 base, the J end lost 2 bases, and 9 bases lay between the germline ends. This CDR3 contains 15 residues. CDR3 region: CASSQGRGTGNTIYF. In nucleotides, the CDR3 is TGTGCCAGCAGCCAAGGAAGGGGAACTGGAAACACCATATATTTT.

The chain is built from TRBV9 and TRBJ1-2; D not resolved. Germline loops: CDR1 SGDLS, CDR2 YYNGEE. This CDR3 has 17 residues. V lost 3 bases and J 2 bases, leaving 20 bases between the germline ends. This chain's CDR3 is CASSGRGNYKTNYGYTF. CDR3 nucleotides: TGTGCCAGCAGCGGTCGCGGGAACTACAAAACCAACTATGGCTACACCTTC.

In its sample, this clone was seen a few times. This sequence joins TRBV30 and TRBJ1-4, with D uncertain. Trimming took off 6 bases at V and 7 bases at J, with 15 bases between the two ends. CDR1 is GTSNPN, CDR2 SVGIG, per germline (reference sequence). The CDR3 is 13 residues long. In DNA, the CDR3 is TGTGCCTGTCCGGCCCCGGGAGGTGAAAAACTGTTTTTT. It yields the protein CACPAPGGEKLFF.

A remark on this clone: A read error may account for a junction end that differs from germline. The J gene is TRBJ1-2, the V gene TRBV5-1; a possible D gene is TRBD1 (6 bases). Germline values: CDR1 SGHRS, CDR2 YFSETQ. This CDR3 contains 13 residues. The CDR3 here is CASSLRDNSGYTF. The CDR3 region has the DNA TGCGCCAGCAGCTTGCGGGACAACTCTGGCTACACCTTC.

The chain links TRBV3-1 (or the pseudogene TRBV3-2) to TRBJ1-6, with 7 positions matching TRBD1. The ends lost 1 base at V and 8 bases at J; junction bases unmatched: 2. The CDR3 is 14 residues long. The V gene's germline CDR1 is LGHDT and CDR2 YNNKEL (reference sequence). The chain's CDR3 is CASSQGQGDSPLHF. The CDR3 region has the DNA TGTGCCAGCAGCCAAGGACAGGGAGATTCACCCCTCCACTTT.